One sample yielded the 6 T cell receptor beta chains listed below, sequenced in a study of a mutant IDH1 vaccine in newly diagnosed glioma. No cognate antigen is known for these TCRs. Profiled with immunoSEQ multiplex PCR; TCRdb holds only in-frame clones, not every one. This sample has roughly 30,000 clones, with more than 65% found just once. The time point was: week 47, end of study. The content of each vaccine dose was 300 ug of mutant IDH1 20-mer peptide, and topical imiquimod accompanied it. Specimen: PBMCs, collected from a glioma patient whose treatment included an IDH1 peptide vaccine. These receptors all stem from a man aged 25-45 years with glioma.

The chain combines TRBV4-1 with TRBJ2-1, with 11 bases lining up with TRBD2. The germline V gene has CDR1 MGHRA and CDR2 YSYEKL. The CDR3 is 17 residues long. The ends lost 2 bases at V and 6 bases at J; junction bases unmatched: 9. The CDR3: CASSQRRSGGEPNEQFF. In DNA, the CDR3 is TGCGCCAGCAGCCAACGCCGTAGCGGGGGGGAGCCCAATGAGCAGTTCTTC.

Details on this clone: The same CDR3 arises from other DNA sequences in this sample as well. This chain joins TRBV15 and TRBJ2-7, with 9 bases aligning to TRBD2. Losses at the gene ends were 1 base for V and 3 bases for J; bases not matched to a gene: 4. CDR3 size: 15 residues. CDR1 is LNHNV and CDR2 is YYDKDF in the germline V gene (reference sequence). CDR3 sequence reads: CATSRGGGEGYEQYF. CDR3 nucleotides: TGTGCCACCAGCAGAGGCGGGGGGGAGGGCTACGAGCAGTACTTC.

The rearrangement uses TRBV2 and TRBJ1-1; D not certain. V was cut by 2 bases and J by 0 bases, with 10 bases left in between. CDR1 SNHLY and CDR2 FYNNEI come from the germline V gene. The CDR3 has 15 amino acids. CDR3 sequence: CASSEKVALNTEAFF. The CDR3 DNA reads as TGTGCCAGCAGTGAAAAAGTCGCACTGAACACTGAAGCTTTCTTT.

The rearrangement uses TRBV21-1 and TRBJ1-4; no check of the table's D call, TRBD1, against the DNA was made. TRBV21-1 is listed as a pseudogene. The CDR3 extends over 17 amino acids. The CDR3, as DNA: TGTGCCAGCAGCAAAGAGGGATTACAGGGAGAGGATGAAAAACTGTTTTTT. Translating gives CASSKEGLQGEDEKLFF.

This clone was counted a few times. The chain links TRBV19 to TRBJ1-5; D unclear. The CDR3 is 14 amino acids. Germline CDR1 LNHDA, CDR2 SQIVND (reference sequence). The V end lost 7 bases, the J end lost 5 bases, and 15 bases lay between the germline ends. The CDR3 reads CASNPDGLYQPQHF. The CDR3 nucleotides are TGTGCCAGTAACCCCGACGGCCTGTATCAGCCCCAGCATTTT.

V usage is TRBV4-3 and J usage is TRBJ1-1, with D possibly being TRBD1 (5 bases). CDR1 is LGHNA, CDR2 YSLEER, per germline. This CDR3 contains 16 residues. The ends were cut back, 4 bases at V and 1 base at J, with 16 bases in the middle. CDR3 sequence (DNA): TGCGCCAGCAGCCGCCTTACGGGACGGCCGAACACTGAAGCTTTCTTT. This gives the protein CASSRLTGRPNTEAFF.